This T cell receptor (beta chain) is from a study of blood T cells in healthy people across ages. Then a second PCR, running about 6 to 12 cycles, was carried out with a sample-barcoded 5' primer and a J-beta primer mix. TCRdb fed the 5' RACE reads into MiXCR, producing one record per CDR3 protein. The sample has roughly 730,000 distinct CDR3 sequences; 45% to 70% are singletons. This CDR3 contains 16 residues. Germline values: CDR1 LNHNV, CDR2 YYDKDF (reference sequence). Between the trimmed V and J ends, which lost 0 bases and 5 bases, there was a span of 16 bases. The chain is built from TRBV15 and TRBJ2-5; D could derive from TRBD1 or TRBD2 (5 bases each). The receptor comes from a middle-aged man in good health. The sequenced material came from blood. This CDR3 reads CATSRDEVGAGETQYF. The CDR3 bases are TGTGCCACCAGCAGAGATGAGGTCGGGGCCGGGGAGACCCAGTACTTC.